Below are 21 T cell receptor beta chains sequenced from a single sample in a study of blood T cell repertoires in COVID-19 (dated by TCRdb to about 2020). Library preparation was by the immunoSEQ multiplex PCR assay. TCRdb provides this immuneACCESS table in a form limited to in-frame rearrangements. Some clones are lacking; in checked studies, under half of them reflect an unresolved V gene, and why the rest are absent is not known. This sample has roughly 180,000 clones in its table, and just over 85% of those were observed once. The biggest ten clones account for roughly 8.2% of the sample. Specimen: peripheral blood. The receptors were sampled from a man aged 55 to 70 with acute or convalescent COVID-19.

The count of this clone is one. The chain recombines TRBV6-1 with TRBJ2-7; 12 bases fit TRBD2. Germline CDR1 is MNHNS and CDR2 is SASEGT. The CDR3 length is 15 residues. V was clipped by 2 bases and J by 7 bases; unmatched bases: 6. The CDR3 nucleotides read TGTGCCAGCAGTGAATTTCGGACTAGCGGGATAGAGCAGTACTTC. The encoded protein is CASSEFRTSGIEQYF.

This clone has only a few counts. This chain connects TRBV20-1 to TRBJ1-2; no reliable D call. CDR3 length: 11 residues. Germline values: CDR1 DFQATT, CDR2 SNEGSKA (reference sequence). Trimming left V 5 bases short and J 8 bases short, with 12 bases between. The CDR3 region has the DNA TGCAGTGCTTCGCCTAAGAAGGGCTACACCTTC. The encoded protein is CSASPKKGYTF.

This clone showed up just once. J is TRBJ2-1 and V is TRBV27; 9 bases line up with TRBD2. Germline loops: CDR1 MNHEY, CDR2 SMNVEV (reference sequence). CDR3 length equals 19 residues. After removal of 5 bases from V and 0 bases from J, the junction contained 14 bases not matched to a gene. The CDR3 DNA reads as TGTGCCAGCAGTCCCCCGTACTGGGCGGGAGGGAGCTCCTACAATGAGCAGTTCTTC. Translating gives CASSPPYWAGGSSYNEQFF.

V usage is TRBV18 and J usage is TRBJ2-3, with a possible D match to TRBD2 (5 bases). Germline CDR1 reads KGHSH; CDR2 reads LQKENI. V was shortened by 2 bases and J by 4 bases, with 13 bases between the two germline ends. This CDR3 is built from 15 residues. The CDR3 sequence is CASSPSSPEADTQYF. The CDR3 DNA reads TGTGCCAGCTCACCATCTAGCCCGGAGGCAGATACGCAGTATTTT.

The V call is TRBV9, the J call TRBJ2-1; 10 bases fit TRBD1. CDR3 length equals 15 residues. J was trimmed by 8 bases and V by 1 base; bases with no gene match: 6. Germline V gives CDR1 SGDLS, CDR2 YYNGEE. This CDR3 is CASSVWGTGVHEQFF. CDR3 DNA sequence: TGTGCCAGCAGCGTATGGGGGACAGGGGTCCATGAGCAGTTCTTC.

The chain links TRBV5-1 to TRBJ2-5; 10 nucleotides agree with TRBD2. Germline-derived CDR1 and CDR2 are SGHRS and YFSETQ. This CDR3 contains 15 residues. V lost 2 bases, J lost 1 base, and 2 bases stayed unmatched. CDR3 in DNA: TGCGCCAGCAGCTTCACTAGCGGGGTCCAAGAGACCCAGTACTTC. Amino acids: CASSFTSGVQETQYF. The whole variable domain, remainder taken from reference TRBV5-1 and TRBJ2-5, is KAGVTQTPRYLIKTRGQQVTLSCSPISGHRSVSWYQQTPGQGLQFLFEYFSETQRNKGNFPGRFSGRQFSNSRSEMNVSTLELGDSALYLCASSFTSGVQETQYFGPGTRLLVL.

DNA of the CDR3: TGTGCCAGCAGTGAGGGGCGGGGGCTTCAAGAGACCCAGTACTTC. The encoded protein is CASSEGRGLQETQYF. The V gene is TRBV6-1, the J gene TRBJ2-5; maybe TRBD2 (7 bases). This CDR3 is 15 amino acids long. V lost 3 bases, J lost 2 bases, and 13 bases lay in between. Per the germline V gene, CDR1 is MNHNS and CDR2 is SASEGT.

The chain uses TRBV5-1 and TRBJ2-7, with TRBD1 identical over 10 bases. Germline V lookup: CDR1 SGHRS, CDR2 YFSETQ. V lost 7 bases and J lost 1; bases outside the gene matches: 5. The CDR3 contains 14 residues. The CDR3 is CASSRDRGSYEQYF. The CDR3 DNA reads as TGCGCCAGCTCCAGGGACAGGGGTTCCTACGAGCAGTACTTC.

V gene TRBV27 combines with J gene TRBJ2-1, with D uncertain. The CDR3 totals 13 residues. V lost 0 bases to trimming and J lost 4 bases, with 4 bases between them. Germline CDR1 and CDR2: MNHEY and SMNVEV (reference sequence). The CDR3 nucleotides read TGTGCCAGCAGTTTATCAGCGTACAATGAGCAGTTCTTC. It is translated as CASSLSAYNEQFF.

The chain employs TRBV9 and TRBJ1-1, with no clear D. The CDR3 totals 13 residues. V dropped 0 bases and J dropped 0 bases, with 3 bases sitting between them. Germline V lookup: CDR1 SGDLS, CDR2 YYNGEE. For the CDR3, the DNA is TGTGCCAGCAGCGTAGCTTTGAACACTGAAGCTTTCTTT. Protein sequence: CASSVALNTEAFF. The variable domain in full, completed from reference TRBV9 and TRBJ1-1, reads DSGVTQTPKHLITATGQRVTLRCSPRSGDLSVYWYQQSLDQGLQFLIQYYNGEERAKGNILERFSAQQFPDLHSELNLSSLELGDSALYFCASSVALNTEAFFGQGTRLTVV.

This chain links TRBV5-1 with TRBJ2-7, with TRBD1 matching over 9 bases. From germline, CDR1 is SGHRS and CDR2 YFSETQ. The CDR3 spans 15 residues. The J segment lost 5 bases and the V segment lost 3 bases, leaving 9 bases of the junction unmatched. The CDR3: CASSWGTGNRDEQYF. CDR3 coding DNA: TGCGCCAGCAGCTGGGGGACAGGGAATCGGGACGAGCAGTACTTC.

This clone occurred once. The CDR3 here is CAISDTMASSYNSPLHF. The CDR3 DNA sequence: TGTGCCATCAGTGATACCATGGCTAGCTCCTATAATTCACCCCTCCACTTT. This chain connects TRBV10-3 to TRBJ1-6; no reliable D call. The CDR3 has 17 amino acids. V lost 3 bases and J lost 0, with 12 bases in between. CDR1 and CDR2 from the germline V gene are ENHRY and SYGVKD.

The rearrangement uses TRBV2 and TRBJ2-4, with TRBD2 matching over 7 bases. Per the germline V gene, CDR1 is SNHLY and CDR2 is FYNNEI. V dropped 8 bases and J dropped 1; count of bases not matched to a gene: 8. The length of the CDR3 is 15 residues. CDR3 region: CASGNGGEAKNIQYF. DNA of the CDR3: TGTGCCAGCGGTAATGGGGGGGAGGCCAAAAACATTCAGTACTTC.

The gene calls are TRBV20-1 and TRBJ2-1, with no clear D. CDR1 is DFQATT and CDR2 is SNEGSKA in the germline V gene (reference sequence). The CDR3 consists of 11 residues. Trimming cost V 7 bases and J 4 bases, with 8 bases left between them. For the CDR3, the DNA is TGCAGTGTAGCCGGGTACAATGAGCAGTTCTTC. Its translation is CSVAGYNEQFF.

This chain uses TRBV28 with TRBJ2-5, with 9 nucleotides matching TRBD1. The CDR3 is 18 residues long. CDR1 and CDR2 (germline): MDHEN, SYDVKM. J lost 3 bases, V lost 2 bases, and 13 bases had no gene match. CDR3 residues: CASSLNSDGQGSKETQYF. The CDR3 coding sequence is TGTGCCAGCAGTTTAAACTCCGACGGACAGGGGTCCAAAGAGACCCAGTACTTC.

The chain links TRBV29-1 to TRBJ2-1, with D unresolved. Trimming took off 3 bases at V and 10 bases at J, with 16 bases between the two ends. The CDR3 has 13 amino acids. Per the germline V gene, CDR1 is SQVTM and CDR2 is ANQGSEA. As DNA, the CDR3 is TGCAGCGTTGATAGTACTTCTTATCACGAGCAGTTCTTC. It codes for CSVDSTSYHEQFF.

This chain joins TRBV19 and TRBJ1-6; the D gene is possibly TRBD1 (6 bases). Trimming left V 3 bases short and J 7 bases short, with 22 bases between. This CDR3 region has 18 residues. Germline loops: CDR1 LNHDA, CDR2 SQIVND (reference sequence). DNA of the CDR3: TGTGCCAGTAGTATGGGGCTGGGACATCGGGAACTAAATTCACCCCTCCACTTT. Translation: CASSMGLGHRELNSPLHF.

The genes are TRBV11-2 and TRBJ2-1; D call uncertain. Trimming cost V 5 bases and J 10 bases, with 12 bases left between them. Germline CDR1 and CDR2: SGHAT and FQNNGV. The CDR3 is made up of 12 amino acids. DNA of the CDR3: TGTGCCAGCAGCATCCGACTTACAGAGCAGTTCTTC. Translating it yields CASSIRLTEQFF.

V usage is TRBV28 and J usage is TRBJ1-5; perhaps TRBD1 as D (6 bases). This CDR3 has 15 amino acids. Trimming removed 4 bases from V and 5 bases from J, with 15 bases in between. Germline lookup yields CDR1 MDHEN and CDR2 SYDVKM. For the CDR3, the DNA is TGTGCCAGCAGTTCCCAGCGAGGGGGATATCAGCCCCAGCATTTT. Translated, it gives CASSSQRGGYQPQHF.

The chain carries TRBV18 and TRBJ2-5; 7 bases are a match to TRBD1. The CDR3 totals 17 residues. V trimming: 0 bases; J trimming: 4 bases; junction bases outside the gene matches: 11. Germline V gene sequence: CDR1 KGHSH, CDR2 LQKENI. CDR3 in DNA: TGTGCCAGCTCACCACCGGATGGCAGGGGGATTTCAGAGACCCAGTACTTC. The encoded protein is CASSPPDGRGISETQYF. Using reference TRBV18 and TRBJ2-5 for the parts outside the CDR3, the full variable domain is NAGVMQNPRHLVRRRGQEARLRCSPMKGHSHVYWYRQLPEEGLKFMVYLQKENIIDESGMPKERFSAEFPKEGPSILRIQQVVRGDSAAYFCASSPPDGRGISETQYFGPGTRLLVL.

The genes are TRBV5-1 and TRBJ2-1; TRBD2 aligns across 9 bases. V lost 4 bases and J lost 12; bases outside the gene matches: 8. This CDR3 has 13 residues. CDR1 SGHRS and CDR2 YFSETQ come from the germline V gene. The CDR3 DNA sequence: TGCGCCAGCAGCCAGGGTAGCGGGAGTAGGCAGTTCTTC. Amino acids: CASSQGSGSRQFF.